The subject of this entry is one T cell receptor beta chain. As yet, its antigen is unknown. The data are from a study of T cell responses to AZD1222 COVID-19 vaccine. Study-level results: Only five or six AZD1222 recipients tested seropositive at baseline.

V was pared by 7 bases and J by 3 bases, with 4 bases of the junction left unmatched. This CDR3 comprises 13 residues. Germline V CDR1 and CDR2: SQVTM, ANQGSEA. The data were produced by immunoSEQ multiplex PCR, yet TCRdb's version contains in-frame clones alone and is incomplete. This table holds over 100,000 clones, about 86% found once. Sample: peripheral blood, taken on day 0 of AZD1222 vaccination. The sequence was collected from an adult in good health. The chain carries TRBV29-1 and TRBJ2-4, with 9 bases that match TRBD1. In nucleotides, the CDR3 is TGCAGCGCCGTGGGACAGGGCAAAAACATTCAGTACTTC. It specifies CSAVGQGKNIQYF.